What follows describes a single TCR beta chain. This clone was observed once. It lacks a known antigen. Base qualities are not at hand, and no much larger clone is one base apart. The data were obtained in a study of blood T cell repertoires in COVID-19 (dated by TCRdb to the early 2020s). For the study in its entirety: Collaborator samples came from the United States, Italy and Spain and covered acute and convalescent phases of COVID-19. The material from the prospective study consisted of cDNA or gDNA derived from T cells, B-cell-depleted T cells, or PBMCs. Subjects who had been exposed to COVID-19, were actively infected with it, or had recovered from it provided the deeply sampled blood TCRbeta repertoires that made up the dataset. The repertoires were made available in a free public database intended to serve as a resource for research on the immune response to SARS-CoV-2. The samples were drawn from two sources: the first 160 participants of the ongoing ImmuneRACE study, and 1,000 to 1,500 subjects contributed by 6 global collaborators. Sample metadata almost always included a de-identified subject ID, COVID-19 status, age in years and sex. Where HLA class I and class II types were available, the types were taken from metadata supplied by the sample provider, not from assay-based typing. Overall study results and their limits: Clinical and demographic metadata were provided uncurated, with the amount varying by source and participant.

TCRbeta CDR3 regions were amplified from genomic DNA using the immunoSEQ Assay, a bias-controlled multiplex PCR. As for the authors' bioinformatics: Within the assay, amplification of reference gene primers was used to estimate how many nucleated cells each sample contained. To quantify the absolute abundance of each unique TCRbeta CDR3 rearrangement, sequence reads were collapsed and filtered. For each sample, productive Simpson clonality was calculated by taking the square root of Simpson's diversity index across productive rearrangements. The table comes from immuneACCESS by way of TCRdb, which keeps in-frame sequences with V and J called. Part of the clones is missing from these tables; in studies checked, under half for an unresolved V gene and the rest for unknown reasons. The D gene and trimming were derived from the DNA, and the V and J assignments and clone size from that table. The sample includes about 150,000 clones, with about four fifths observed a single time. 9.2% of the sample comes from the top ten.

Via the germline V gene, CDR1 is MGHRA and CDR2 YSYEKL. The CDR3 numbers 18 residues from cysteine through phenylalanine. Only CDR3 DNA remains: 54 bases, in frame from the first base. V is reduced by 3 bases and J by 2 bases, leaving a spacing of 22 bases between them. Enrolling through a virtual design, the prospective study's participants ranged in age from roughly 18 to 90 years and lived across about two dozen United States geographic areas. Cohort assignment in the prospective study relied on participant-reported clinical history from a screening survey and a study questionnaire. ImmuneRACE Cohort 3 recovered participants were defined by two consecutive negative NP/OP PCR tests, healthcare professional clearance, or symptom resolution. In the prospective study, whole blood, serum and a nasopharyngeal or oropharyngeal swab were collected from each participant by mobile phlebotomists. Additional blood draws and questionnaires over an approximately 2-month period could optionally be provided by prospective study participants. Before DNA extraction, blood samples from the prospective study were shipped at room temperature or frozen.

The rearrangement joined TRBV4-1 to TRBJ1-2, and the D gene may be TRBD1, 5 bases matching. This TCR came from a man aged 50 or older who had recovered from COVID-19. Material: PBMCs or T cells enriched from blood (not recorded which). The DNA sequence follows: TGCGCCAGCAGCCACATTCCGTCGGGGGATAAAAGAAACTATGGCTACACCTTC. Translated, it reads CASSHIPSGDKRNYGYTF.